This TCR beta chain came from a study of blood T cells in healthy people across ages (dated by TCRdb to the mid-2010s). Background for the entire study: In model experiments, template switching captured about one uniquely barcoded TCR beta cDNA molecule for every two T cells. Using deep sequencing normalized with unique cDNA molecular identifiers, the study measured how TCR beta repertoire diversity changes with age. The donors were divided into four age groups: young (average around 17 years), middle-aged (around 41), aged (about 61) and long-lived (82). To avoid experimental bias, donors of different ages were spread randomly across the sequencing lanes. For two donors (one aged 18 to 29 and one aged 80 or older), the study analyzed two additional independent replicas of 1 million unique cDNA reads from the same blood draw. The paper's findings and limits, for the study overall: Compared with the aged group, more naive CD4+ T cells, fewer expanded clones and increased TCR diversity were shown by the long-lived group, suggesting age selection. Estimates of total diversity based on one million sequenced T cells were regarded as lower bounds and as underestimates. Since profiling was done on bulk unsorted PBMCs, naive and antigen-experienced compartments could not be conclusively compared. A strong correlation was found between observed TCR beta diversity and the percentage of naive T cells measured by flow cytometry. Because donor CMV infection status was unknown, age-related changes in expanded clonotypes were potentially confounded. Observed TCR beta diversity per million T cells fell roughly linearly with age, and a significant reduction was already apparent by age approximately 41.

The protocol used for the library was 5' RACE. Sequencer: Illumina HiSeq 2500. A second PCR of about 7 to 12 cycles was run with a J-beta primer mix and a sample-barcoded 5' primer. Each TCR beta cDNA molecule received a unique molecular identifier from a template-switch 5' adaptor carrying 12 random nucleotides. Each sample yielded at least 3 million CDR3-containing paired-end reads. The Mint cDNA synthesis kit, primed by a TRBC-specific oligonucleotide, was used to synthesize first-strand cDNA from all RNA. Following uracil-DNA glycosylase treatment, a first 18-cycle PCR with universal primers M1SS and BC2_uni_R was performed on all cDNA. The paper's data handling went like this. For normalization, 1 million high-quality reads, each with a distinct molecular identifier, were randomly selected from each sample. Instead of being binned into consensus sequences, reads that shared molecular identifiers were thrown out. CDR3 identification, clonotype clustering and error correction used MiTCR with a Q25 quality threshold and the strictest error-elimination algorithm. A nonparametric unseen species model using Euler transformation provided a lower-bound estimate of total TCR beta diversity. The raw public data were reprocessed by TCRdb itself: fastp quality trimming at Q25, MiXCR clonotype calling, in-frame beta chains only. Entries that share a CDR3 protein sequence are merged under the most common genes and DNA. The V and J calls follow TCRdb's processing rather than the paper's. For this sample there are over a million distinct CDR3 sequences; 35% to 50% appear just once. The ten largest clones add up to over 15% of the sample.

About this clonotype: The target of this receptor is not known. The junction and the germline gene differ at one end; a read error may be behind it.

Systemically healthy Caucasian individuals from Russia, approximately 39 in total and aged roughly 6 to 100 years, were included as donors. Around 9.9 milliliters of peripheral blood were collected from each donor into EDTA-treated Vacutainer tubes. Ficoll-Paque density-gradient centrifugation was used to isolate PBMCs, with at least 7 million obtained per sample. Total RNA was extracted from PBMCs with Trizol reagent, with at least 6 micrograms obtained per sample. For every donor, an aliquot of PBMCs went through flow cytometry to measure the percentages of naive CD45RAhigh/CD27high T cells. The CDR3, cysteine through phenylalanine, is 16 amino acids long. Only the CDR3 DNA is retained, 48 bases long and in frame from the first base. Taken from the germline V gene, the CDR1 and CDR2 loops are KGHSH and LQKENI.

The clonotype comes from a woman aged 55-70 years in good health. The rearrangement combines TRBV18 with TRBJ2-1, and TRBD2 may be the D gene, going by 6 matching bases. Sequenced input: blood. At the DNA level, the sequence is TGTGCCAGCTCACCACGGGCGGGGATCTCCTACAATGTGCAGTTCTTC. Translated, it gives CASSPRAGISYNVQFF. When the CDR3 is completed using the reference TRBV18 and TRBJ2-1 genes on either side, the full variable domain is NAGVMQNPRHLVRRRGQEARLRCSPMKGHSHVYWYRQLPEEGLKFMVYLQKENIIDESGMPKERFSAEFPKEGPSILRIQQVVRGDSAAYFCASSPRAGISYNVQFFGPGTRLTVL.